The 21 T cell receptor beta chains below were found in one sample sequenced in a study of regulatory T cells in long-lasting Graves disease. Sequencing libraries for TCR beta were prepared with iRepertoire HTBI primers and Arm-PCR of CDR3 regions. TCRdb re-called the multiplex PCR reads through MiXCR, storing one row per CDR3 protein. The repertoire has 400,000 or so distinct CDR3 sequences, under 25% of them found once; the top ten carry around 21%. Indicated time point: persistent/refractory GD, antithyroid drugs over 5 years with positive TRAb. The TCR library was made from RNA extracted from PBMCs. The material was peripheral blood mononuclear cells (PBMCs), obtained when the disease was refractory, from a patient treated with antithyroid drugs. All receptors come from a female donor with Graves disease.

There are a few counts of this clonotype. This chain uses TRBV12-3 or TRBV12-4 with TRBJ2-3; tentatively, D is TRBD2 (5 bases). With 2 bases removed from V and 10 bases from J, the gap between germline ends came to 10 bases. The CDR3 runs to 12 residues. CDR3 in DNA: TGTGCCAGCAGTTTATACGGGGAAGCGCAGTATTTT. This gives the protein CASSLYGEAQYF.

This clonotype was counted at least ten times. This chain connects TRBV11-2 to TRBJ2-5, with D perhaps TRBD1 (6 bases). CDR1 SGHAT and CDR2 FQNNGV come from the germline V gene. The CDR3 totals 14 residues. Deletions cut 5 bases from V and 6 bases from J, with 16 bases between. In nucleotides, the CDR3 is TGTGCCAGCAGCCCGTTACAGGGTCGGCAGACCCAGTACTTC. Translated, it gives CASSPLQGRQTQYF.

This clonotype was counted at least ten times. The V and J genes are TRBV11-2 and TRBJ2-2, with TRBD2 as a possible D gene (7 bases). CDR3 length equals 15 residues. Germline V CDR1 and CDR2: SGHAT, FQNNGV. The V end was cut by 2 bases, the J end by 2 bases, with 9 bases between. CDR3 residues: CASSLRGANTGELFF. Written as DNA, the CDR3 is TGTGCCAGCAGCTTACGGGGGGCAAACACCGGGGAGCTGTTTTTT.

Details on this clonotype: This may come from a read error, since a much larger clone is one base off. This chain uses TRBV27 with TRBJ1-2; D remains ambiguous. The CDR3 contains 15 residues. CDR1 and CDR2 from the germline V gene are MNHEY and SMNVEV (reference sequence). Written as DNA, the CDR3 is TGTGTCAGCAGTTTATTGGCAGAAAACAGCTATGGCTACACCTTC. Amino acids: CVSSLLAENSYGYTF.

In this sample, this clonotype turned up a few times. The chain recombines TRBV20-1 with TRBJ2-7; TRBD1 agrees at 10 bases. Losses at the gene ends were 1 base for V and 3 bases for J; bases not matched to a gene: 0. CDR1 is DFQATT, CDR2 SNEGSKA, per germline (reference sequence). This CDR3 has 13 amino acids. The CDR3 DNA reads TGCAGTGCTAGAGGGGACAGGGGCTACGAGCAGTACTTC. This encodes CSARGDRGYEQYF.

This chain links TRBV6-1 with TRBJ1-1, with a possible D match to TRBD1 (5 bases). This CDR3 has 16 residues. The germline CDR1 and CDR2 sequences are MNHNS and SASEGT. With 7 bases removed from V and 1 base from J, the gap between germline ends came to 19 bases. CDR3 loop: CASTGGAGAENTEAFF. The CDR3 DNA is TGTGCCAGCACTGGTGGTGCTGGGGCCGAGAACACTGAAGCTTTCTTT.

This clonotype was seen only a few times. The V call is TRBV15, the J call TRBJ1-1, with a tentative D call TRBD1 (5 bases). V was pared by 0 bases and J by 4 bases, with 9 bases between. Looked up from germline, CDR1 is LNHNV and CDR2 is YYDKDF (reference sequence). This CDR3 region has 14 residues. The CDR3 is CATSRDWGGTEAFF. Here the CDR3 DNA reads TGTGCCACCAGCAGAGATTGGGGGGGCACTGAAGCTTTCTTT. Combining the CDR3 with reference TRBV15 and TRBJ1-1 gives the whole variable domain DAMVIQNPRYQVTQFGKPVTLSCSQTLNHNVMYWYQQKSSQAPKLLFHYYDKDFNNEADTPDNFQSRRPNTSFCFLDIRSPGLGDTAMYLCATSRDWGGTEAFFGQGTRLTVV.

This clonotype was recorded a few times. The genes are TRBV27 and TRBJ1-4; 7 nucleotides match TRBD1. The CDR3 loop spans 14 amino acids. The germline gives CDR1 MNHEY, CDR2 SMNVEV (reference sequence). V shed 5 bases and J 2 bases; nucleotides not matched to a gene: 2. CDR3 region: CASSTGETNEKLFF. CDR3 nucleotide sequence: TGTGCCAGCAGTACAGGGGAGACTAATGAAAAACTGTTTTTT.

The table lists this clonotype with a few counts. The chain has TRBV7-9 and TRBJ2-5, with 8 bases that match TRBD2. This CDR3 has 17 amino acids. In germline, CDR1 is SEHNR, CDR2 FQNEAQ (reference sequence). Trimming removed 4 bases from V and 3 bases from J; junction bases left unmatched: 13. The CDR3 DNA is TGTGCCAGCAGCTCAATCGAACTAGCGGTTCTCGAAGAGACCCAGTACTTC. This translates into CASSSIELAVLEETQYF.

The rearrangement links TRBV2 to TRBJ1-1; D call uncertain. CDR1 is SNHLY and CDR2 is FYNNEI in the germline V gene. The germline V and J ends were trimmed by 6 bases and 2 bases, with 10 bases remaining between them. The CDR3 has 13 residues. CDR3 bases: TGTGCCAGCAGATCGACCGTTAACACTGAAGCTTTCTTT. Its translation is CASRSTVNTEAFF.

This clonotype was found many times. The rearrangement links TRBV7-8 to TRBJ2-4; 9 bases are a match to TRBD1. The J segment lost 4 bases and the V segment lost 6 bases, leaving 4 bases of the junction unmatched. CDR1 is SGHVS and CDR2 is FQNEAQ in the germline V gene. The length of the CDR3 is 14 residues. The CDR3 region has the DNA TGTGCCAGCAGTTCGACAGGGGGAAAAAACATTCAGTACTTC. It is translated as CASSSTGGKNIQYF.

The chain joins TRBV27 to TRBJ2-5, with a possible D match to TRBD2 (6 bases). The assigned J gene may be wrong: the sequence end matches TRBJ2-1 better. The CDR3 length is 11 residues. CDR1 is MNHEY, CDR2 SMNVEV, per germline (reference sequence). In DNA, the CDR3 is TGTGCCAGCAGAACTAGCTACGAGCAGTTCTTC. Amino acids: CASRTSYEQFF.

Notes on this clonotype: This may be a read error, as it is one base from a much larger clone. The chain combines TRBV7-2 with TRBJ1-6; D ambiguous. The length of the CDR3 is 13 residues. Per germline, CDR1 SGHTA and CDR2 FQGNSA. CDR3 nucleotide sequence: TGTGCCAGCAGCTTTCAACATAATTCACGCCTCCACTTT. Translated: CASSFQHNSRLHF.

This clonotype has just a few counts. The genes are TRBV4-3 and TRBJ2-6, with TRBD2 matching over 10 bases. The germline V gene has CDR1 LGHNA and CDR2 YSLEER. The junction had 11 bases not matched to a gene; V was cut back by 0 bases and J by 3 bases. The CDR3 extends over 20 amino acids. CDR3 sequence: CASSQDFLAGEGGGANVLTF. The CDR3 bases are TGCGCCAGCAGCCAAGATTTTCTAGCGGGAGAAGGTGGTGGGGCCAACGTCCTGACTTTC.

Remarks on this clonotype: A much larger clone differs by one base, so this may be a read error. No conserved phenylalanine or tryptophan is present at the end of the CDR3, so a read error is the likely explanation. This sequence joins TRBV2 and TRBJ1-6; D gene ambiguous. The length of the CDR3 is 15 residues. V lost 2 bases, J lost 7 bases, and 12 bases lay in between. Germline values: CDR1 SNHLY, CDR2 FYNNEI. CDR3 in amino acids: CASSERFTENSPLHS. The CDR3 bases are TGTGCCAGCAGTGAACGGTTCACGGAGAATTCACCCCTCCACTCT.

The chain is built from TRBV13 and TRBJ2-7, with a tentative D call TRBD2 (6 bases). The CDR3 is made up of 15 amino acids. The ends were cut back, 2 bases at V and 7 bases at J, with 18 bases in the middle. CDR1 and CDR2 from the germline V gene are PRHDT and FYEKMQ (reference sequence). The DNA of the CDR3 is TGTGCCAGCAGCTTAAGAGGTTGGAGGGGCGGGGAGCAGTACTTC. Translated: CASSLRGWRGGEQYF.

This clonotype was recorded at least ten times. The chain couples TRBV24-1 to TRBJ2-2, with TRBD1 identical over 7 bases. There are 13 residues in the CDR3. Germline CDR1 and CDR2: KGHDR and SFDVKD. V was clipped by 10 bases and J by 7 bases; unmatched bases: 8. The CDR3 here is CATGQVVSGELFF. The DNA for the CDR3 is TGTGCCACAGGACAGGTTGTCAGCGGGGAGCTGTTTTTT.

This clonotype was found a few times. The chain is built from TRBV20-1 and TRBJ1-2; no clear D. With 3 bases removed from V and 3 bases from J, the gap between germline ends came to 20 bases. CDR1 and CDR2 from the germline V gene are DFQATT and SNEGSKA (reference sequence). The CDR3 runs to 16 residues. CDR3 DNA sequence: TGCAGTGCTAGTCGGACCATAGTGGAGGAGGACTATGGCTACACCTTC. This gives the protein CSASRTIVEEDYGYTF.

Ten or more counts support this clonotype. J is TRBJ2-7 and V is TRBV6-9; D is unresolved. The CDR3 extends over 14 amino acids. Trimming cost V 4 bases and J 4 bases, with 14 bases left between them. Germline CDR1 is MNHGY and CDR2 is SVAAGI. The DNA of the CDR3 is TGTGCCAGCAGTTTTCCCTTTGGGCCGTACGAGCAGTACTTC. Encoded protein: CASSFPFGPYEQYF.

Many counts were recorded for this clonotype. The CDR3 coding sequence is TGTGCCAGCAGCCTCCCAGGGACAGGGCCCCTCGAGCAGTACTTC. Amino acids: CASSLPGTGPLEQYF. The chain uses TRBV28 and TRBJ2-7; 9 nucleotides match TRBD1. In germline, CDR1 is MDHEN, CDR2 SYDVKM. The CDR3 spans 15 residues. V lost 6 bases to trimming and J lost 6 bases; unmatched junction nucleotides: 12.

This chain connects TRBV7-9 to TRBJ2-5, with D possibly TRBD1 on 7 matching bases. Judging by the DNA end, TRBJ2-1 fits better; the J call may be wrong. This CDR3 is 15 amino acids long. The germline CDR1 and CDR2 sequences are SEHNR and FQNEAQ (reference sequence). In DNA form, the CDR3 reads TGTGCCAGCAGCTCCGCGACAGGGAGGTGGAATGAGCAGTTCTTC. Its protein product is CASSSATGRWNEQFF.